This T cell receptor beta chain was captured by sequencing in a study of shared T cell receptors in the human thymus. TCRdb's copy holds only in-frame clones and misses some; the assay was immunoSEQ multiplex PCR. The repertoire holds 630,000 or so clones, with approximately 89% as singletons. Germline V lookup: CDR1 SGHTS, CDR2 YDEGEE. The V gene end was trimmed by 9 bases and the J gene end by 6 bases; junction bases not matched to a gene: 11. This CDR3 is 13 amino acids long. These data are also associated with another study on human thymus T cells.

This receptor was obtained from a boy under two years old with a congenital heart defect. The V gene is TRBV5-8, the J gene TRBJ1-2; 7 bases agree with TRBD1. What was sequenced was thymocytes. CDR3: CANPQGQLNGYTF. In DNA form, the CDR3 reads TGTGCCAACCCGCAGGGACAGCTTAATGGCTACACCTTC.